The 10 T cell receptor beta chains listed next were all sequenced from one sample in a study of sequential checkpoint blockade in melanoma (dated by TCRdb to the late 2010s). The treatment or condition tag for this specimen amounts to: randomized to nivolumab then ipilimumab (arm A) or the reverse (arm B). The method was the immunoSEQ multiplex PCR assay. The immuneACCESS repertoire file appears here via TCRdb, limited to in-frame rearrangements. These files lack a portion of the clones; in checked studies, under half of the deficit traces to unresolved V genes, and the cause of the others is not known. The sample table shows around 9,300 clones, and about 25% are seen once. Clones ranked in the top ten supply 20% to 25% of the sample. Source: tumor tissue (inferred from file names), taken from a patient given nivolumab and ipilimumab in sequence. Receptors were obtained from a human donor with melanoma.

This clone was counted a few times. The gene calls are TRBV7-4 and TRBJ1-1, with 7 bases lining up with TRBD1. The CDR3 contains 13 residues. Germline V lookup: CDR1 SGHVT, CDR2 SQSDAQ. Trimming at V came to 5 bases and at J to 9 bases, leaving 9 bases not matched to a gene. In DNA form, the CDR3 reads TGTGCCAGCAGCCAAGACAGGGTCTCTAAAGCTTTCTTT. Translating it yields CASSQDRVSKAFF.

By proportion, this clone is medium-sized (0.01 to 0.1%). V gene TRBV14 combines with J gene TRBJ2-3; D might be TRBD1 (5 bases). This CDR3 contains 16 residues. CDR1 SGHDN and CDR2 FVKESK come from the germline V gene. Between the trimmed V and J ends, which lost 1 base and 4 bases, there was a span of 15 bases. The CDR3 nucleotides read TGTGCCAGCAGCCAAGGGGCAGGGTCCCCACCAGATACGCAGTATTTT. The encoded protein is CASSQGAGSPPDTQYF.

This chain uses TRBV29-1 with TRBJ1-2, with D unclear. CDR1 is SQVTM and CDR2 is ANQGSEA in the germline V gene. The CDR3 is 13 residues long. Trimming took off 0 bases at V and 7 bases at J, with 12 bases between the two ends. The CDR3 DNA sequence: TGCAGCGTTGAAGAGCGCGGGTGGGGTGGCTACACCTTC. It codes for CSVEERGWGGYTF.

This clone has a single count. V and J are TRBV5-1 and TRBJ2-7; possible D gene TRBD1, 6 bases. Trimming took 4 bases from V and 2 from J, leaving 16 bases between them. CDR3 length: 15 amino acids. Germline CDR1 is SGHRS and CDR2 is YFSETQ. CDR3: CASSLTGSVTYEQYV. The CDR3 DNA is TGCGCCAGCAGCCTTACAGGGTCAGTTACCTACGAGCAGTACGTC.

The chain combines TRBV11-3 with TRBJ1-1; D gene unclear. The V end was cut by 1 base, the J end by 1 base, with 10 bases between. Looked up from germline, CDR1 is SGHNT and CDR2 is YENEEA. The CDR3 totals 15 residues. The CDR3 bases are TGTGCCAGCAGCTTAGTGGATATTGAGAACACTGAAGCTTTCTTT. It is translated as CASSLVDIENTEAFF.

V and J are TRBV14 and TRBJ1-2; D possibly corresponds to TRBD1 (5 bases). CDR1 SGHDN and CDR2 FVKESK come from the germline V gene. V gave up 4 bases and J gave up 5 bases, with 5 bases separating them. The CDR3 has 11 amino acids. CDR3 nucleotides: TGTGCCAGCAGCCGGGGGTATGGCTACACCTTC. Translated: CASSRGYGYTF.

This clone has more than one count but fewer than ten. This chain uses TRBV28 with TRBJ1-6; maybe TRBD1 (5 bases). Germline values: CDR1 MDHEN, CDR2 SYDVKM. V was clipped by 2 bases and J by 6 bases, with 8 bases between them. The CDR3 has 14 residues. The CDR3 DNA reads as TGTGCCAGCAGTTTAATGACAGCTAATTCACCCCTCCACTTT. Translated, it gives CASSLMTANSPLHF.

CDR3 sequence: CASSTSRGLVGELFF. The CDR3, as DNA: TGTGCCAGCAGTACCTCCAGGGGGCTGGTCGGGGAGCTGTTTTTT. J is TRBJ2-2 and V is TRBV25-1; 8 bases agree with TRBD1. With 5 bases clipped from V and 7 bases from J, the junction kept 9 bases outside the gene matches. The CDR3 loop spans 15 amino acids. Germline V gene sequence: CDR1 MGHDK, CDR2 SYGVNS.

A few counts support this clone. V gene TRBV6-8 combines with J gene TRBJ2-1; 9 nucleotides agree with TRBD1. In germline, CDR1 is MNHGY, CDR2 SAAAGT. V shed 6 bases, J shed 8 bases, and the junction held 5 bases outside the gene matches. The CDR3 is 13 residues long. CDR3 DNA sequence: TGTGCCAGCAGCTTACAGGGGGCTTATGAGCAGTTCTTC. This translates into CASSLQGAYEQFF.

The table lists this clone with a few counts. V is TRBV11-3 and J is TRBJ2-5, with D perhaps TRBD1 (6 bases). Between the trimmed V and J ends, which lost 4 bases and 2 bases, there was a span of 20 bases. CDR1 and CDR2 from the germline V gene are SGHNT and YENEEA. The CDR3 covers 17 residues. This CDR3 reads CASSSKRGNRPQETQYF. The CDR3 bases are TGTGCCAGCAGCTCAAAAAGGGGGAACCGACCGCAAGAGACCCAGTACTTC. The variable domain in full, with the rest retrieved from reference TRBV11-3 and TRBJ2-5, is EAGVVQSPRYKIIEKKQPVAFWCNPISGHNTLYWYLQNLGQGPELLIRYENEEAVDDSQLPKDRFSAERLKGVDSTLKIQPAELGDSAVYLCASSSKRGNRPQETQYFGPGTRLLVL.